The 5 T cell receptor beta chains reported below all come from one sample, sequenced in a study of glioma-infiltrating T cells. TCR alpha and beta CDR3 regions were amplified from RNA using iRepertoire nested multiplex PCR. TCRdb fed the multiplex PCR reads into MiXCR, producing one record per CDR3 protein. The sample holds about 110,000 distinct CDR3 sequences, about 25% seen once. What was sequenced was glioma tissue, nonneoplastic brain tissue, or PBMCs (not recorded which). Every receptor here comes from a human donor with low-grade glioma or glioblastoma, undergoing nonglioma brain surgery, or in good health (not recorded which).

This clonotype was seen repeatedly, ten times or more. The V call is TRBV5-4, the J call TRBJ2-1, with 9 bases fitting TRBD2. V was pared by 4 bases and J by 7 bases, with 12 bases of the junction left unmatched. The CDR3 consists of 16 residues. Germline lookup yields CDR1 SGHNT and CDR2 YYREEE (reference sequence). This chain's CDR3 is CASSPGGAGGFNEQFF. CDR3 nucleotide sequence: TGTGCCAGCAGCCCGGGGGGAGCGGGAGGTTTTAATGAGCAGTTCTTC.

The sample holds many counts of this clonotype. The CDR3 reads CASSQDVGVTGELFF. The CDR3 DNA reads TGTGCCAGCAGCCAAGATGTAGGGGTCACCGGGGAGCTGTTTTTT. The V call is TRBV3-1, the J call TRBJ2-2, with a weak D call TRBD1 (5 bases). Trimming took off 0 bases at V and 4 bases at J, with 9 bases between the two ends. Germline V gene lookup returns CDR1 LGHDT and CDR2 YNNKEL (reference sequence). The CDR3 spans 15 residues.

The J gene is TRBJ1-1, the V gene TRBV6-6; D may be TRBD1 (5 bases). V dropped 2 bases and J dropped 5 bases, with 12 bases sitting between them. Germline CDR1 is MNHNY and CDR2 is SVGAGI (reference sequence). The CDR3 contains 14 residues. CDR3 nucleotide sequence: TGTGCCAGCAGTTACCAGGGAGTTTGGACTGAAGCTTTCTTT. Protein product: CASSYQGVWTEAFF.

The chain carries TRBV7-9 and TRBJ2-7; D gene ambiguous. V lost 7 bases to trimming and J lost 0 bases, with 16 bases between them. This CDR3 spans 15 amino acids. Germline assignment: CDR1 SEHNR and CDR2 FQNEAQ (reference sequence). In nucleotides, the CDR3 is TGTGCCAGCAACCCAGGAGATTCCCGCTCCTACGAGCAGTACTTC. Encoded protein: CASNPGDSRSYEQYF.

This clonotype has at least ten counts. The chain is built from TRBV7-2 and TRBJ1-5, with 7 positions matching TRBD1. Trimming at V came to 1 base and at J to 3 bases, leaving 6 bases not matched to a gene. CDR1 SGHTA and CDR2 FQGNSA come from the germline V gene. The CDR3 consists of 16 residues. DNA for the CDR3: TGTGCCAGCAGCTTAGGTGACAGGGTCGCCAATCAGCCCCAGCATTTT. This gives the protein CASSLGDRVANQPQHF.